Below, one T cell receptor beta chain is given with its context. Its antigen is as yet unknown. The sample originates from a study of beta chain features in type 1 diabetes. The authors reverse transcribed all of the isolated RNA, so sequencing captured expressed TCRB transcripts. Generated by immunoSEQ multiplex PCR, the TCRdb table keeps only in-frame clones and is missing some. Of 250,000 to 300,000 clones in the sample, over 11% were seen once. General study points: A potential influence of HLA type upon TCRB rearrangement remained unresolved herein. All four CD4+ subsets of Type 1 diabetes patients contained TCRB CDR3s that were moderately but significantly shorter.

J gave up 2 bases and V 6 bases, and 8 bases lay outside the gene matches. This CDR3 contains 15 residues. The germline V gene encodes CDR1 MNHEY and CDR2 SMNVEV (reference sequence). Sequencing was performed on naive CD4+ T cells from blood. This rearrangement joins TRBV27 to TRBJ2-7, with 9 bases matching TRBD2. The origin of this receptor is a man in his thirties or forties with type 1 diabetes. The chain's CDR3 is CASRILAGQAYEQYF. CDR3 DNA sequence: TGTGCCAGCAGGATCCTAGCGGGACAAGCCTACGAGCAGTACTTC.